The sequence of this T cell receptor (beta chain) was determined in a study of cytomegalovirus exposure and HLA in healthy donors. Study-level information: It was reported in a later analysis that the 120 or so validation repertoires used the same platform as the 666 first-cohort repertoires.

From germline, CDR1 is MDHEN and CDR2 SYDVKM. The V gene end was trimmed by 3 bases and the J gene end by 2 bases; junction bases not matched to a gene: 5. The CDR3 covers 15 residues. Clones were sequenced by immunoSEQ multiplex PCR, and TCRdb holds only the in-frame ones, with some missing. This table holds 90,000 or so clones, 85% found once. This chain connects TRBV28 to TRBJ2-3, with 7 bases identical to TRBD2. The sample was PBMCs. The receptor's source is a man aged 18 to 29 in good health and CMV-seropositive. Here the CDR3 DNA reads TGTGCCAGCAGTTTGGCAGCGGGAATCACAGATACGCAGTATTTT. Translated: CASSLAAGITDTQYF.